This T cell receptor beta chain was recorded in a study of blood T cell repertoires in COVID-19. Germline-derived CDR1 and CDR2 are KGHSH and LQKENI. V gave up 2 bases and J gave up 2 bases; unmatched junction bases: 8. CDR3 length equals 16 residues. In the original analysis: The authors estimated nucleated cell counts from reference gene primer amplification. Libraries were prepared by immunoSEQ multiplex PCR; TCRdb keeps only in-frame clonotypes and omits some of them. The D gene and trimming were derived from the DNA, and the V and J assignments and clone size from that table. The table records some 300,000 clones, 88% of them present only once. The study recruited people aged roughly 18 to 100 years across approximately 24 US areas.

Sequencing was done on a sample of PBMCs or T cells enriched from blood (not recorded which). The sequence was obtained from a woman aged 55-70 years in a cohort exposed to, infected with or recovered from COVID-19 (not recorded which). The V call is TRBV18, the J call TRBJ1-2; 7 bases are a match to TRBD1. The CDR3 here is CASSPSTGDINYGYTF. CDR3 bases: TGTGCCAGCTCACCAAGCACAGGGGATATAAACTATGGCTACACCTTC. The full variable domain, with the rest looked up from reference TRBV18 and TRBJ1-2, is NAGVMQNPRHLVRRRGQEARLRCSPMKGHSHVYWYRQLPEEGLKFMVYLQKENIIDESGMPKERFSAEFPKEGPSILRIQQVVRGDSAAYFCASSPSTGDINYGYTFGSGTRLTVV.